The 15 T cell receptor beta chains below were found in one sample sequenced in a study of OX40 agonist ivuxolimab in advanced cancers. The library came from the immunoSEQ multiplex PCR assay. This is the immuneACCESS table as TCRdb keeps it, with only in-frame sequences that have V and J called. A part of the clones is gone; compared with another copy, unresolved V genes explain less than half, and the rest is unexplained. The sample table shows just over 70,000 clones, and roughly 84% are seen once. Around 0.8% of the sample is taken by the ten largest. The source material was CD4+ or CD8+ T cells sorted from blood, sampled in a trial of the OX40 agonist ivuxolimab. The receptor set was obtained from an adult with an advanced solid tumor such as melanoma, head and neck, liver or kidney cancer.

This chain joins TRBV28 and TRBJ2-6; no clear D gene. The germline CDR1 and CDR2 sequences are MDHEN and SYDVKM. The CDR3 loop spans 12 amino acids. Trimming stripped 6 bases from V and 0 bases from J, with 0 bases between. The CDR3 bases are TGTGCCAGCAGCTCTGGGGCCAACGTCCTGACTTTC. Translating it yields CASSSGANVLTF.

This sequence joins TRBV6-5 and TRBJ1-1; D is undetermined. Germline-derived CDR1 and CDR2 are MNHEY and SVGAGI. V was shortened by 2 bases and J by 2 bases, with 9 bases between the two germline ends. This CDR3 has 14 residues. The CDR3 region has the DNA TGTGCCAGCAGTTACACGGGCTTTAACACTGAAGCTTTCTTT. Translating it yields CASSYTGFNTEAFF.

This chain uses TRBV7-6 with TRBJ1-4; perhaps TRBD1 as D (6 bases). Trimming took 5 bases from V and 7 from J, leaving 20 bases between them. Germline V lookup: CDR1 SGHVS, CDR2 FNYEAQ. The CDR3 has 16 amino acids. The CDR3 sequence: CASSLGLAVGGEKLFF. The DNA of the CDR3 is TGTGCCAGCAGCCTAGGTCTGGCAGTAGGGGGTGAAAAACTGTTTTTT.

The CDR3 DNA is TGTGCCAGCAGTTTGGATGCAACAGAGACCCAGTACTTC. It translates to CASSLDATETQYF. The chain uses TRBV6-1 and TRBJ2-5; no definite D call. The germline V and J ends were trimmed by 5 bases and 4 bases, with 11 bases remaining between them. Germline V gives CDR1 MNHNS, CDR2 SASEGT. This CDR3 comprises 13 residues.

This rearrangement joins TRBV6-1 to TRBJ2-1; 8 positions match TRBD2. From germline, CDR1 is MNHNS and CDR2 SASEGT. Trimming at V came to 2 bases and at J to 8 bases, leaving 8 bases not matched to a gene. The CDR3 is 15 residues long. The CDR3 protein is CASSEIGLANDEQFF. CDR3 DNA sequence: TGTGCCAGCAGTGAAATAGGACTAGCAAACGATGAGCAGTTCTTC.

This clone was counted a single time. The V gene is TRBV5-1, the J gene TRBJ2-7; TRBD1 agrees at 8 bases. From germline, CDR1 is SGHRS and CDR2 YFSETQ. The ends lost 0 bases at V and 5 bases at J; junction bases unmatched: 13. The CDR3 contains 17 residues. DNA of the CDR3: TGCGCCAGCAGCTTGGCCAGGGGGCAGCCTTGGGACGACGAGCAGTACTTC. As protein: CASSLARGQPWDDEQYF. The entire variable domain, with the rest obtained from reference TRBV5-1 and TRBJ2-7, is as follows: KAGVTQTPRYLIKTRGQQVTLSCSPISGHRSVSWYQQTPGQGLQFLFEYFSETQRNKGNFPGRFSGRQFSNSRSEMNVSTLELGDSALYLCASSLARGQPWDDEQYFGPGTRLTVT.

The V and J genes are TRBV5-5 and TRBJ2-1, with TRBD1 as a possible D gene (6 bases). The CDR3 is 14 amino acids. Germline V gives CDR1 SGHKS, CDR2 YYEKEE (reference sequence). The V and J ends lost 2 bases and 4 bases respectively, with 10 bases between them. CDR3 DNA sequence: TGTGCCAGCAGCTTCCGGGACAATTACAATGAGCAGTTCTTC. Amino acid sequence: CASSFRDNYNEQFF.

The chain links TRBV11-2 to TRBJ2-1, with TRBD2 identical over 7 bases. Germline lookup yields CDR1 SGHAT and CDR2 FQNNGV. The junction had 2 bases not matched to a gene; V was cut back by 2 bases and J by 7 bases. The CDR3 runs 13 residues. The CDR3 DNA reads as TGTGCCAGCAGCTTAAGGGGAGGGAATGAGCAGTTCTTC. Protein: CASSLRGGNEQFF.

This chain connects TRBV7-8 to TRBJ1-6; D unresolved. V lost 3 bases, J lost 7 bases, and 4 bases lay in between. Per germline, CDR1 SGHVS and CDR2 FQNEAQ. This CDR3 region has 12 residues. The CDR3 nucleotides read TGTGCCAGCAGCTTGACCAATTCACCCCTCCACTTT. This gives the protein CASSLTNSPLHF. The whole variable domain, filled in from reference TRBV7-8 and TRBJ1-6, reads GAGVSQSPRYKVAKRGQDVALRCDPISGHVSLFWYQQALGQGPEFLTYFQNEAQLDKSGLPSDRFFAERPEGSVSTLKIQRTQQEDSAVYLCASSLTNSPLHFGNGTRLTVT.

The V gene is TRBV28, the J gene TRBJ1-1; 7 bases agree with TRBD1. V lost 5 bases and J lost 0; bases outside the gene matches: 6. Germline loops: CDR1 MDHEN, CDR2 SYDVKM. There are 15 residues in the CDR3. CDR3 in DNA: TGTGCCAGCAGTCTGGACAGGAACATGAACACTGAAGCTTTCTTT. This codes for CASSLDRNMNTEAFF.

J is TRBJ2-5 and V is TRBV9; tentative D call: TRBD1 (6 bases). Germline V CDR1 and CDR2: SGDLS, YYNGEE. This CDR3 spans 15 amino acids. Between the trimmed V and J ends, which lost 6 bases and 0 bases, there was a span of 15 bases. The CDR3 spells CASTAGGDHQETQYF. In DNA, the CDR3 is TGTGCCAGCACCGCTGGGGGCGATCACCAAGAGACCCAGTACTTC.

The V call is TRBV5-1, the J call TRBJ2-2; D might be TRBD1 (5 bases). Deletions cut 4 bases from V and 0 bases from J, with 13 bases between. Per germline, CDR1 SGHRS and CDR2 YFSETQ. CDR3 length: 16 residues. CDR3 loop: CASSVPRTTNTGELFF. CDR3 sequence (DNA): TGCGCCAGCAGCGTACCGAGGACAACGAACACCGGGGAGCTGTTTTTT.

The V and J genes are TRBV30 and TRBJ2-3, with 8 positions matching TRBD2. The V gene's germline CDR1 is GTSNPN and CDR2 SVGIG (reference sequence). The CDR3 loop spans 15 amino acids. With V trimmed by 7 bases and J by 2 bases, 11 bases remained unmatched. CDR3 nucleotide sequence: TGTGCCTCGCAACCTTCGGGACTAGACACAGATACGCAGTATTTT. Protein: CASQPSGLDTDTQYF.

In DNA, the CDR3 is TGCGCCAGCAGCCAAGAGGTGGAGCAAACCTACGAGCAGTACTTC. It is translated as CASSQEVEQTYEQYF. The chain combines TRBV4-1 with TRBJ2-7, with D unresolved. The V gene's germline CDR1 is MGHRA and CDR2 YSYEKL. The CDR3 loop spans 15 amino acids. V was trimmed by 0 bases and J by 2 bases, leaving 11 bases between them.

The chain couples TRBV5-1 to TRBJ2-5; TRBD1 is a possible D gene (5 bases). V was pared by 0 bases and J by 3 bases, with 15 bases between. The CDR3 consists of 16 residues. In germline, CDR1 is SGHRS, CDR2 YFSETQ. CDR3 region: CASSLGARAGEETQYF. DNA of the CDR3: TGCGCCAGCAGCTTGGGTGCCAGGGCAGGAGAAGAGACCCAGTACTTC.